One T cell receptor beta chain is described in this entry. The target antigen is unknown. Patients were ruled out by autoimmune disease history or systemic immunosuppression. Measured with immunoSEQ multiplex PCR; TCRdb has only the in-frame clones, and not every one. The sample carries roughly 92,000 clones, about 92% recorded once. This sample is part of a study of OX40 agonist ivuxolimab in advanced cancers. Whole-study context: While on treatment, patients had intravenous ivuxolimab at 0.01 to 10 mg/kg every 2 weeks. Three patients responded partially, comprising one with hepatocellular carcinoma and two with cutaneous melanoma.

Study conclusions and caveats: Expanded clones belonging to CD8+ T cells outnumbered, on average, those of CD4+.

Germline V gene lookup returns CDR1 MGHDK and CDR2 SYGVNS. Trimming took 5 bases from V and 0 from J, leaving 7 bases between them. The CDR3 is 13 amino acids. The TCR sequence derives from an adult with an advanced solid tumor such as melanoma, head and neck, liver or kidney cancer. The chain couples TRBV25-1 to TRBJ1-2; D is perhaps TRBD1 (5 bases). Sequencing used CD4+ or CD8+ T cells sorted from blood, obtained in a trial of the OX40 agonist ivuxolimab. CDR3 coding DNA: TGTGCCAGCAGTTGGGGGGCTAACTATGGCTACACCTTC. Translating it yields CASSWGANYGYTF.